The 2 T cell receptor beta chains reported below all come from one sample, sequenced in a study of T cells after somatic rescue of genetic block. Here immunoSEQ multiplex PCR was the method, and the copy in TCRdb shows in-frame clones only, minus some. In the table there are 9,500 to 15,000 clones, roughly 73% of which are singletons. Source material: peripheral blood mononuclear cells (PBMCs). The source of these receptors is a boy aged 10-17 years.

The V and J genes are TRBV18 and TRBJ1-1; a weak D match, TRBD1 (5 bases). The CDR3 length is 14 residues. V lost 3 bases to trimming and J lost 5 bases, with 13 bases between them. Germline lookup yields CDR1 KGHSH and CDR2 LQKENI. Written as DNA, the CDR3 is TGTGCCAGCTCACCCCCAAACCAGGGAACTGAAGCTTTCTTT. Translating gives CASSPPNQGTEAFF.

This clone was found once. DNA for the CDR3: TGTGCCAGCAGTGAAGCTGGATCCCTCCACTTT. Residues: CASSEAGSLHF. This chain connects TRBV6-5 to TRBJ1-6; D is undetermined. Germline CDR1 MNHEY, CDR2 SVGAGI. The V end was cut by 5 bases, the J end by 14 bases, with 10 bases between. This CDR3 is built from 11 residues.